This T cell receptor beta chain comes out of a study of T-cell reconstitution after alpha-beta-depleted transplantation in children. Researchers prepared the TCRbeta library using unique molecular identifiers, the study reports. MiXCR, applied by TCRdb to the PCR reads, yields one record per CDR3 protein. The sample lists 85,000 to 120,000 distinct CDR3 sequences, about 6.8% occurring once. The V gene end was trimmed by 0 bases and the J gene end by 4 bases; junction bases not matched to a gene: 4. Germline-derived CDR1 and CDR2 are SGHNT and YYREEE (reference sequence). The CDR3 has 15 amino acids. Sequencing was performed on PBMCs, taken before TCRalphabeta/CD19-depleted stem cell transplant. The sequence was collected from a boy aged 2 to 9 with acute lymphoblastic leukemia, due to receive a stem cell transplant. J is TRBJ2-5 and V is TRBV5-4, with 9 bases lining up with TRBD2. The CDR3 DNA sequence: TGTGCCAGCAGCTTGGTGCGGGGGGGGCCAGAGACCCAGTACTTC. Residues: CASSLVRGGPETQYF.